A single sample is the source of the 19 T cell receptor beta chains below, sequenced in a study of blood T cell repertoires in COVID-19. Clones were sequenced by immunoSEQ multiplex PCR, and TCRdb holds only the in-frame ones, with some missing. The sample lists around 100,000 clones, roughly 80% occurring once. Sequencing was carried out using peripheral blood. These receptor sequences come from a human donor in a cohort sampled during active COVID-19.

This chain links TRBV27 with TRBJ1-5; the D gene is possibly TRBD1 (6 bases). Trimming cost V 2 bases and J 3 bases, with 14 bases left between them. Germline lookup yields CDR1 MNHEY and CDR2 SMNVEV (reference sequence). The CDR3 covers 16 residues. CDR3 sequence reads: CASSLDARGNNQPQHF. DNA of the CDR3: TGTGCCAGCAGTTTAGACGCGAGGGGGAACAATCAGCCCCAGCATTTT.

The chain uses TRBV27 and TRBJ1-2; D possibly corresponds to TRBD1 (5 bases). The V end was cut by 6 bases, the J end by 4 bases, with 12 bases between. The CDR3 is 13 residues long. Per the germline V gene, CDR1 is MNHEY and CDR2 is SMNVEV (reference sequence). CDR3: CASSPLGPYGYTF. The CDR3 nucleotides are TGTGCCAGCAGCCCACTGGGGCCCTATGGCTACACCTTC.

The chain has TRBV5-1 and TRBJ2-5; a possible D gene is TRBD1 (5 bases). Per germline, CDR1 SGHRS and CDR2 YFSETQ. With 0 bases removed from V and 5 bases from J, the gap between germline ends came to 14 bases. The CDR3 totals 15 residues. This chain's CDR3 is CASSLVTGYAETQYF. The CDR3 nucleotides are TGCGCCAGCAGCTTGGTCACAGGATACGCGGAGACCCAGTACTTC.

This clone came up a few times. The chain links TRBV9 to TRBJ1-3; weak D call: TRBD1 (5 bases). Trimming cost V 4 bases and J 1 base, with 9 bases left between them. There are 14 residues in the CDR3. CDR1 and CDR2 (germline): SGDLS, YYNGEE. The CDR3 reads CASSMRGSGNTIYF. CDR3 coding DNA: TGTGCCAGCAGCATGCGGGGGTCTGGAAACACCATATATTTT.

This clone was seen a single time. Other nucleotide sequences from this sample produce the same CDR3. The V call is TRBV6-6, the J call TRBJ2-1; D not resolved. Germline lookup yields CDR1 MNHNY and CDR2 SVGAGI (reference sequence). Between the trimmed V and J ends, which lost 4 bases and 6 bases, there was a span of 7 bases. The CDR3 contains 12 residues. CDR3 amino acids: CASSSPGNEQFF. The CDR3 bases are TGTGCCAGCAGTTCCCCAGGCAATGAGCAGTTCTTC.

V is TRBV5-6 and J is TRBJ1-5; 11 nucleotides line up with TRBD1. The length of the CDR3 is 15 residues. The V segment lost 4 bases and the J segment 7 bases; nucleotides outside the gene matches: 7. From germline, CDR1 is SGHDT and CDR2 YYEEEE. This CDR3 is CASSTGQGVRQPQHF. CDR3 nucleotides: TGTGCCAGCAGCACGGGACAGGGGGTGAGGCAGCCCCAGCATTTT. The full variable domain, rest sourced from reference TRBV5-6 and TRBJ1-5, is DAGVTQSPTHLIKTRGQQVTLRCSPKSGHDTVSWYQQALGQGPQFIFQYYEEEERQRGNFPDRFSGHQFPNYSSELNVNALLLGDSALYLCASSTGQGVRQPQHFGDGTRLSIL.

CDR3 region: CASSLTVNTEAFF. In nucleotides, the CDR3 is TGTGCCAGCAGCTTAACAGTGAACACTGAAGCTTTCTTT. This rearrangement joins TRBV5-5 to TRBJ1-1; D not resolved. CDR1 is SGHKS and CDR2 is YYEKEE in the germline V gene (reference sequence). V was clipped by 2 bases and J by 0 bases, with 5 bases between them. This CDR3 has 13 residues. The full variable domain, rest sourced from reference TRBV5-5 and TRBJ1-1, is DAGVTQSPTHLIKTRGQQVTLRCSPISGHKSVSWYQQVLGQGPQFIFQYYEKEERGRGNFPDRFSARQFPNYSSELNVNALLLGDSALYLCASSLTVNTEAFFGQGTRLTVV.

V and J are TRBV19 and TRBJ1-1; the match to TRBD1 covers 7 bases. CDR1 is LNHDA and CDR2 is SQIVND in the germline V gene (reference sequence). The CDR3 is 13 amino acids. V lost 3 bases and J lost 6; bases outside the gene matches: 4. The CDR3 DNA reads TGTGCCAGTAGTATGAGGGGGCGATCTGAAGCTTTCTTT. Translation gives CASSMRGRSEAFF.

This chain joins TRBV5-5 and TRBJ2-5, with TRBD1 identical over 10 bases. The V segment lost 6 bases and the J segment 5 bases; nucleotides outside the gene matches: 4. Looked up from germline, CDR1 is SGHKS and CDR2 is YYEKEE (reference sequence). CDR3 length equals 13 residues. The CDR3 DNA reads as TGTGCCAGCAACTGGGACAGGGGCGAGACCCAGTACTTC. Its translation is CASNWDRGETQYF. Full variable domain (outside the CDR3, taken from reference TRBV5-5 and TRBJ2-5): DAGVTQSPTHLIKTRGQQVTLRCSPISGHKSVSWYQQVLGQGPQFIFQYYEKEERGRGNFPDRFSARQFPNYSSELNVNALLLGDSALYLCASNWDRGETQYFGPGTRLLVL.

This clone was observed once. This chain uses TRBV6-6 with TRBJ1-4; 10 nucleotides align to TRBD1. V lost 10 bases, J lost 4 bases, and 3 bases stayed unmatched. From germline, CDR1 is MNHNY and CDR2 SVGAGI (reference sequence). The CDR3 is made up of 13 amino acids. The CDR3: CATRDRGNEKLFF. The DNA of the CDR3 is TGTGCCACTCGGGACAGGGGTAATGAAAAACTGTTTTTT.

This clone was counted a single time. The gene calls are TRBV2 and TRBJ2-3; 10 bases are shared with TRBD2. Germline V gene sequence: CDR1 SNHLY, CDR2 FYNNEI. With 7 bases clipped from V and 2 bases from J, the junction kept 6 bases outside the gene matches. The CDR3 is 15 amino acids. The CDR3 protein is CASKGLAAPTDTQYF. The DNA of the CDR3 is TGTGCCAGCAAAGGACTAGCGGCTCCCACAGATACGCAGTATTTT.

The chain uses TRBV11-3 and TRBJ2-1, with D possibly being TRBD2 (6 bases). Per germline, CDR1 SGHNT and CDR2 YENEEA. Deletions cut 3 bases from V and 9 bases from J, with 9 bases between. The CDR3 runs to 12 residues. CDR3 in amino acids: CASSLGGGEQFF. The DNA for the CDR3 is TGTGCCAGCAGCTTGGGGGGAGGTGAGCAGTTCTTC.

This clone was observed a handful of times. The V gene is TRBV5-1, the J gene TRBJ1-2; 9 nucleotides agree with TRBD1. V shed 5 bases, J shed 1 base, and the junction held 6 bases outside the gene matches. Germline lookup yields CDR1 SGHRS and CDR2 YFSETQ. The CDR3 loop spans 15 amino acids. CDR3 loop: CASRSPGQGNYGYTF. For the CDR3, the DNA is TGCGCCAGCAGGTCTCCGGGACAGGGTAACTATGGCTACACCTTC.

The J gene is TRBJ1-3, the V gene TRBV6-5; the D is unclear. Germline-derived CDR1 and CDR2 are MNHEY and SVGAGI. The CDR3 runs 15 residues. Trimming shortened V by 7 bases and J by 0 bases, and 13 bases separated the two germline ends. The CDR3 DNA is TGTGCCAGCACCAGATTGGGGAGCTCTGGAAACACCATATATTTT. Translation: CASTRLGSSGNTIYF.

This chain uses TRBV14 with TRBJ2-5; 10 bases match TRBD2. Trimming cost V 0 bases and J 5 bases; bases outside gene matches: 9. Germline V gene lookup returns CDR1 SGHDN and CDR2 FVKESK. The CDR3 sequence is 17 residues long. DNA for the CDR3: TGTGCCAGCAGCCAAGAGGCTAGCGGGAGAAGGTGGGAGACCCAGTACTTC. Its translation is CASSQEASGRRWETQYF. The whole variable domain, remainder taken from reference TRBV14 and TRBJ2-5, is EAGVTQFPSHSVIEKGQTVTLRCDPISGHDNLYWYRRVMGKEIKFLLHFVKESKQDESGMPNNRFLAERTGGTYSTLKVQPAELEDSGVYFCASSQEASGRRWETQYFGPGTRLLVL.

The CDR3 sequence: CASSDSGTLPGANVLTF. CDR3 sequence (DNA): TGTGCCAGCAGCGATAGCGGGACCCTACCTGGGGCCAACGTCCTGACTTTC. This rearrangement joins TRBV3-1 (or the pseudogene TRBV3-2) to TRBJ2-6, with 8 bases aligning to TRBD2. Germline V gives CDR1 LGHDT, CDR2 YNNKEL (reference sequence). V gave up 5 bases and J gave up 2 bases; unmatched junction bases: 8. This CDR3 spans 17 amino acids.

CDR3 sequence: CASSFGSTEGGYTF. The CDR3 nucleotides are TGTGCCAGCAGCTTTGGGAGCACGGAAGGCGGCTACACCTTC. V is TRBV7-9 and J is TRBJ1-2; no firm D call. The germline V gene encodes CDR1 SEHNR and CDR2 FQNEAQ (reference sequence). CDR3 length: 14 amino acids. Trimming removed 3 bases from V and 8 bases from J, with 16 bases in between.

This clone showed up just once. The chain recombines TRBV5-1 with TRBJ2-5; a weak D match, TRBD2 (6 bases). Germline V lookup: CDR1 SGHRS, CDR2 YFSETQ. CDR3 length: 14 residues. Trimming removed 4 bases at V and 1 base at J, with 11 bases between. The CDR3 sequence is CASSAAGPQETQYF. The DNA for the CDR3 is TGCGCCAGCAGCGCAGCGGGTCCCCAAGAGACCCAGTACTTC.

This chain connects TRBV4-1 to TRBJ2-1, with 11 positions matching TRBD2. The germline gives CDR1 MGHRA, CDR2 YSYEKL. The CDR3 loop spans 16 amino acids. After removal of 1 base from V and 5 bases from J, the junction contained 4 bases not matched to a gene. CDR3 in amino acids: CASSQVPSGGNNEQFF. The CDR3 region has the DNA TGCGCCAGCAGCCAAGTCCCTAGCGGGGGGAACAATGAGCAGTTCTTC.